The T cell receptor (beta chain) under discussion was sequenced for a study of shared clonotypes between healthy human individuals. CD8 cells regarded as naive lacked CD45RO, were positively chosen for CCR7, and omitted terminally differentiated effector memory CD45RA+ cells. V dropped 0 bases and J dropped 3; count of bases not matched to a gene: 6. CDR3 length equals 15 residues. Germline CDR1 is SGHTS and CDR2 is YDEGEE. TCRdb keeps only in-frame clones here, not all; method: immunoSEQ multiplex PCR. This sample carries about 2.1 million clones, 80% to 95% of them seen once, and the ten largest clones take about 1.6%.

What was sequenced was naive CD8+ T cells from PBMCs. The receptor comes from a man younger than 35 in good health. Some clones in this sample may be carry-over from other donors' samples. The rearrangement links TRBV5-8 to TRBJ2-7; 7 bases agree with TRBD1. Here the CDR3 reads CASSLDGTDNYEQYF. The CDR3 region has the DNA TGTGCCAGCAGCTTGGATGGGACAGACAACTACGAGCAGTACTTC.